This T cell receptor (beta chain) was documented in a study of HIV-infected patients and healthy controls. Alpha and beta constant-region primers primed reverse transcription of around 540 ng RNA. Separate chain-specific third strand synthesis with multiplexing indices produced the alpha and beta libraries. Using its own MiXCR run on the 5' RACE reads, TCRdb lists one record per CDR3 protein. The data show fewer than 6,000 distinct CDR3 sequences, with roughly 10% seen just once and over 10% held by the top ten. Comment on this clonotype: This may stem from a read error, because a much larger clone lies one nucleotide away.

Whole blood was used without fractionation, so all unsorted peripheral T cells were included. The V end lost 2 bases, the J end lost 2 bases, and 9 bases lay between the germline ends. Germline V gene sequence: CDR1 SGHTA, CDR2 FQGNSA. The CDR3 is 14 amino acids. The genes are TRBV7-2 and TRBJ1-2; D unclear. The TCR comes from an adult with HIV infection. The sequencing here drew on blood, taken before antiretroviral therapy. CDR3 coding DNA: TGTGCCAGCAGCTTAACGGGCCGGAACTATGGCTACACCTTC. Amino acid sequence: CASSLTGRNYGYTF.